One and the same sample provided the 26 T cell receptor beta chains below, sequenced in a study of blood T cell repertoires in COVID-19. The assay was immunoSEQ multiplex PCR, and TCRdb's table has in-frame clones only and misses some. The sample includes 150,000 to 200,000 clones, about 83% of them seen just once. The specimen was peripheral blood. The receptors originated from a man aged 18-30 years with active or convalescent COVID-19.

DNA for the CDR3: TGTGCCAGCAGCTTAGTACTAGAGGCAGAGACCCAGTACTTC. This encodes CASSLVLEAETQYF. The chain has TRBV7-6 and TRBJ2-5, with TRBD2 as a possible D gene (5 bases). Germline V gene data show CDR1 as SGHVS and CDR2 as FNYEAQ. The V gene lost 1 base and the J gene lost 4 bases, with 10 bases spanning the gap. This CDR3 is built from 14 residues.

This clone has a handful of counts. The V and J genes are TRBV27 and TRBJ1-1; no reliable D call. Trimming removed 0 bases from V and 2 bases from J, with 10 bases in between. Looked up from germline, CDR1 is MNHEY and CDR2 is SMNVEV (reference sequence). The CDR3 has 15 amino acids. CDR3 in amino acids: CASSLSGVTNTEAFF. The CDR3 DNA is TGTGCCAGCAGTTTATCCGGGGTGACCAACACTGAAGCTTTCTTT.

The rearrangement joins TRBV24-1 to TRBJ1-2, with TRBD1 matching 8 bases. V was pared by 2 bases and J by 8 bases, with 12 bases of the junction left unmatched. The CDR3 spans 16 residues. Germline CDR1 is KGHDR and CDR2 is SFDVKD. Here the CDR3 DNA reads TGTGCCACCAGTGATTCCCGAGGGACAGGAGTTCAGGGCTACACCTTC. Translation gives CATSDSRGTGVQGYTF.

This chain uses TRBV4-1 with TRBJ2-3, with D possibly TRBD1 on 6 matching bases. Trimming removed 4 bases from V and 4 bases from J, with 18 bases in between. Germline CDR1 is MGHRA and CDR2 is YSYEKL. The CDR3 length is 16 residues. As DNA, the CDR3 is TGCGCCAGCAGCCGCTTACAGGGCCGGGATTCAGATACGCAGTATTTT. Amino acids: CASSRLQGRDSDTQYF.

The chain employs TRBV3-1 (or the pseudogene TRBV3-2) and TRBJ2-3; TRBD2 aligns across 12 bases. The CDR3 extends over 18 amino acids. CDR1 is LGHDT, CDR2 YNNKEL, per germline (reference sequence). V was clipped by 1 base and J by 4 bases; unmatched bases: 9. The CDR3, as DNA: TGTGCCAGCAGCCAAGTGCTAGCGGGAGGGGGAAGGGCAGATACGCAGTATTTT. It encodes CASSQVLAGGGRADTQYF.

This rearrangement joins TRBV30 to TRBJ2-3; the match to TRBD1 covers 7 bases. The J segment lost 3 bases and the V segment lost 2 bases, leaving 11 bases of the junction unmatched. The CDR3 has 16 amino acids. CDR1 is GTSNPN, CDR2 SVGIG, per germline (reference sequence). CDR3 sequence: CAWSSGLGGRTDTQYF. The CDR3 DNA follows: TGTGCCTGGAGTTCCGGGCTAGGGGGCCGTACAGATACGCAGTATTTT.

V is TRBV11-2 and J is TRBJ2-7; the D gene is possibly TRBD1 (8 bases). Trimming cost V 2 bases and J 0 bases, with 17 bases left between them. Germline V gene data show CDR1 as SGHAT and CDR2 as FQNNGV. CDR3 size: 17 residues. The CDR3 nucleotides are TGTGCCAGCAGCTTAACGGGGGGACAGGTCCTCTCCTACGAGCAGTACTTC. Translating it yields CASSLTGGQVLSYEQYF.

This chain uses TRBV6-2 or TRBV6-3 with TRBJ1-1; TRBD1 is a possible D gene (5 bases). CDR1 MNHEY and CDR2 SVGEGT come from the germline V gene. V shed 5 bases and J shed 6 bases, with 13 bases lying between them. The CDR3 is 13 residues long. This chain's CDR3 is CASSDRQSAEAFF. The CDR3, as DNA: TGTGCCAGCAGTGACCGACAGTCCGCTGAAGCTTTCTTT.

The chain links TRBV28 to TRBJ2-7, with D possibly matching TRBD2 (6 bases). Germline CDR1 reads MDHEN; CDR2 reads SYDVKM. There are 15 residues in the CDR3. V gave up 5 bases and J gave up 2 bases, with 16 bases separating them. CDR3 in DNA: TGTGCCAGCAGTCCGGGGGTCCCGGGGGCCTACGAGCAGTACTTC. Protein: CASSPGVPGAYEQYF.

This chain uses TRBV19 with TRBJ2-2; unclear D gene. The germline V and J ends were trimmed by 5 bases and 6 bases, with 10 bases remaining between them. Germline loops: CDR1 LNHDA, CDR2 SQIVND (reference sequence). The CDR3 spans 13 residues. The CDR3 protein is CASSYTASGELFF. CDR3 sequence (DNA): TGTGCCAGTAGTTACACAGCCTCCGGGGAGCTGTTTTTT.

This chain joins TRBV28 and TRBJ2-1, with TRBD2 identical over 9 bases. Germline CDR1 MDHEN, CDR2 SYDVKM. There are 16 residues in the CDR3. V gave up 8 bases and J gave up 8 bases; unmatched junction bases: 16. The CDR3 loop is CASFPGWREGPDEQFF. The CDR3 DNA sequence: TGTGCCAGCTTCCCCGGCTGGCGGGAGGGGCCGGATGAGCAGTTCTTC.

This clone was picked up a small number of times. The chain employs TRBV5-1 and TRBJ1-6; D call uncertain. From germline, CDR1 is SGHRS and CDR2 YFSETQ. The CDR3 length is 14 residues. The V and J ends lost 2 bases and 5 bases respectively, with 8 bases between them. The CDR3 DNA reads as TGCGCCAGCAGCTTAAGAGGAGATAATTCACCCCTCCACTTT. Amino acids: CASSLRGDNSPLHF.

The chain uses TRBV5-1 and TRBJ2-2; tentative D call: TRBD1 (5 bases). Germline V gene lookup returns CDR1 SGHRS and CDR2 YFSETQ. This CDR3 contains 15 residues. The V end was cut by 0 bases, the J end by 2 bases, with 8 bases between. This CDR3 reads CASSLDRLNTGELFF. CDR3 coding DNA: TGCGCCAGCAGCTTGGACAGGCTCAACACCGGGGAGCTGTTTTTT. Drawing the rest from reference TRBV5-1 and TRBJ2-2, the complete variable domain is KAGVTQTPRYLIKTRGQQVTLSCSPISGHRSVSWYQQTPGQGLQFLFEYFSETQRNKGNFPGRFSGRQFSNSRSEMNVSTLELGDSALYLCASSLDRLNTGELFFGEGSRLTVL.

The chain links TRBV9 to TRBJ1-1; no firm D call. The CDR3 totals 13 residues. Germline CDR1 SGDLS, CDR2 YYNGEE. The V gene lost 0 bases and the J gene lost 2 bases, with 5 bases spanning the gap. The CDR3 region has the DNA TGTGCCAGCAGCGTAGCTGTAAACACTGAAGCTTTCTTT. This gives the protein CASSVAVNTEAFF. The whole variable domain, filled in from reference TRBV9 and TRBJ1-1, reads DSGVTQTPKHLITATGQRVTLRCSPRSGDLSVYWYQQSLDQGLQFLIQYYNGEERAKGNILERFSAQQFPDLHSELNLSSLELGDSALYFCASSVAVNTEAFFGQGTRLTVV.

The chain links TRBV18 to TRBJ2-1, with a possible D match to TRBD2 (5 bases). From germline, CDR1 is KGHSH and CDR2 LQKENI. CDR3 length: 15 residues. Trimming removed 2 bases at V and 4 bases at J, with 12 bases between. Written as DNA, the CDR3 is TGTGCCAGCTCACCATTGACGGACTTTTACAATGAGCAGTTCTTC. It yields the protein CASSPLTDFYNEQFF.

This chain links TRBV9 with TRBJ2-1; D is unresolved. Germline loops: CDR1 SGDLS, CDR2 YYNGEE. The CDR3 totals 14 residues. Trimming removed 0 bases from V and 4 bases from J, with 8 bases in between. CDR3 in DNA: TGTGCCAGCAGCGTAGTCAATACTTACAATGAGCAGTTCTTC. It specifies CASSVVNTYNEQFF.

CDR3 nucleotides: TGTGCCAGCCTCCGGGGGGGGAAGAACACCGGGGAGCTGTTTTTT. Translation: CASLRGGKNTGELFF. This sequence joins TRBV7-6 and TRBJ2-2, with TRBD2 identical over 8 bases. The CDR3 length is 15 residues. CDR1 is SGHVS and CDR2 is FNYEAQ in the germline V gene. With 8 bases clipped from V and 1 base from J, the junction kept 6 bases outside the gene matches.

This rearrangement joins TRBV28 to TRBJ2-7; 7 bases agree with TRBD1. This CDR3 is 16 amino acids long. CDR1 MDHEN and CDR2 SYDVKM come from the germline V gene. The junction had 9 bases not matched to a gene; V was cut back by 4 bases and J by 0 bases. The CDR3 sequence is CASSSPTGKSSYEQYV. CDR3 in DNA: TGTGCCAGCAGTTCCCCGACAGGGAAGAGCTCCTACGAGCAGTACGTC.

The chain links TRBV6-5 to TRBJ2-7, with D possibly TRBD1 on 5 matching bases. CDR1 MNHEY and CDR2 SVGAGI come from the germline V gene. With 5 bases removed from V and 2 bases from J, the gap between germline ends came to 10 bases. CDR3 length equals 13 residues. The DNA for the CDR3 is TGTGCCAGCAGTCAGGGTATCGCCTACGAGCAGTACGTC. Its translation is CASSQGIAYEQYV.

The chain links TRBV27 to TRBJ2-3, with 11 bases aligning to TRBD2. CDR1 MNHEY and CDR2 SMNVEV come from the germline V gene (reference sequence). This CDR3 is 18 amino acids long. J lost 0 bases, V lost 6 bases, and 11 bases had no gene match. DNA of the CDR3: TGTGCCAGCAGGCCTGGGGTAGCGGGGGGGCGGAGCACAGATACGCAGTATTTT. This encodes CASRPGVAGGRSTDTQYF.

The rearrangement joins TRBV30 to TRBJ1-5; 9 bases fit TRBD1. Germline V CDR1 and CDR2: GTSNPN, SVGIG (reference sequence). There are 14 residues in the CDR3. Trimming at V came to 4 bases and at J to 6 bases, leaving 7 bases not matched to a gene. The chain's CDR3 is CAWTPGQGVQPQHF. In nucleotides, the CDR3 is TGTGCCTGGACCCCGGGACAGGGAGTTCAGCCCCAGCATTTT. Full variable domain (remainder filled in from reference TRBV30 and TRBJ1-5): SQTIHQWPATLVQPVGSPLSLECTVEGTSNPNLYWYRQAAGRGLQLLFYSVGIGQISSEVPQNLSASRPQDRQFILSSKKLLLSDSGFYLCAWTPGQGVQPQHFGDGTRLSIL.

J is TRBJ2-5 and V is TRBV28; TRBD2 might be the D (7 bases). CDR3 length: 15 residues. V was clipped by 8 bases and J by 5 bases, with 21 bases between them. Germline V gives CDR1 MDHEN, CDR2 SYDVKM. Here the CDR3 DNA reads TGTGCCAGCGGGTTACAGGGAGGGATCGGGGAGACCCAGTACTTC. This translates into CASGLQGGIGETQYF.

The chain is built from TRBV24-1 and TRBJ1-3; D unclear. V was clipped by 2 bases and J by 2 bases, with 9 bases between them. The CDR3 has 15 amino acids. The germline V gene has CDR1 KGHDR and CDR2 SFDVKD. The CDR3 spells CATSDSPGTGNTIYF. The CDR3 DNA follows: TGTGCCACCAGTGATTCTCCGGGTACTGGAAACACCATATATTTT.

The chain is built from TRBV6-4 and TRBJ1-5; 7 nucleotides line up with TRBD1. The ends lost 5 bases at V and 4 bases at J; junction bases unmatched: 8. This CDR3 is built from 15 residues. The germline gives CDR1 MRHNA, CDR2 SNTAGT. The CDR3 DNA reads TGTGCCAGCAGTCCCAGACAGGGACCAAATCAGCCCCAGCATTTT. As protein: CASSPRQGPNQPQHF.

The gene calls are TRBV28 and TRBJ2-4, with 8 positions matching TRBD1. CDR3 size: 17 residues. J gave up 0 bases and V 5 bases, and 9 bases lay outside the gene matches. CDR1 and CDR2 (germline): MDHEN, SYDVKM. The CDR3 sequence is CASSQAGTGLAKNIQYF. The CDR3 nucleotides are TGTGCCAGCAGTCAAGCCGGGACAGGATTAGCCAAAAACATTCAGTACTTC. Full variable domain (outside the CDR3, taken from reference TRBV28 and TRBJ2-4): DVKVTQSSRYLVKRTGEKVFLECVQDMDHENMFWYRQDPGLGLRLIYFSYDVKMKEKGDIPEGYSVSREKKERFSLILESASTNQTSMYLCASSQAGTGLAKNIQYFGAGTRLSVL.

In this sample, this clone turned up once. CDR3: CATSDLPSPSTDTQYF. CDR3 bases: TGTGCCACCAGTGATTTGCCTAGCCCTAGCACAGATACGCAGTATTTT. The V and J genes are TRBV24-1 and TRBJ2-3; possible D gene TRBD2, 5 bases. The CDR3 has 16 amino acids. The ends were cut back, 0 bases at V and 0 bases at J, with 9 bases in the middle. The germline V gene has CDR1 KGHDR and CDR2 SFDVKD.